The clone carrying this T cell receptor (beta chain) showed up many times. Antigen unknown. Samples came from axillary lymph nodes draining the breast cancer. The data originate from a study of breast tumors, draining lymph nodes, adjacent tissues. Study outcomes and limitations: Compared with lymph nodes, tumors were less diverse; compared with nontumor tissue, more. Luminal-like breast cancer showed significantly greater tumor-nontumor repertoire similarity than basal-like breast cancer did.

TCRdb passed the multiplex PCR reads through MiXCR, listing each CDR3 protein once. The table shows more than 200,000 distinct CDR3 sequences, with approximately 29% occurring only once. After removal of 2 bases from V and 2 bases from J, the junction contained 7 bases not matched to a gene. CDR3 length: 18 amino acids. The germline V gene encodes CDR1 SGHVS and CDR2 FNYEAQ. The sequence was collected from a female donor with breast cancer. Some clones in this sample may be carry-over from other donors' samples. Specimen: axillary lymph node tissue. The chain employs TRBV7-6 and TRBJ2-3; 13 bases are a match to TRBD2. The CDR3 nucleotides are TGTGCCAGCAGCTTACGGGGGACTAGCGGGAAGTCCACAGATACGCAGTATTTT. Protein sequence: CASSLRGTSGKSTDTQYF.